This T cell receptor beta chain was captured by sequencing in a study of T cell repertoires in ileal Crohn's disease. Overall study findings and caveats: Endoscopic recurrence occurred in every patient whose clonality exceeded 26.8%. Active smokers at surgery had more clonal expansions than non-smokers. High-frequency clones were more common in sorted CD8 than CD4 cells.

Worth noting for this clone: Its antigen is unidentified.

Germline CDR1 reads SGHAT; CDR2 reads FQNNGV. Trimming stripped 8 bases from V and 0 bases from J, with 8 bases between. The CDR3 extends over 12 amino acids. Per sample, about 460 nanograms of biopsy DNA were TCRB immunosequenced. Sequenced by immunoSEQ multiplex PCR; TCRdb stores in-frame clones only, minus some. Counted here are more than 11,000 clones, around 70% occurring once; the ten biggest clones make up over 4.5%. The sequenced material came from ileal tissue. This TCR was recovered from an adult with Crohn's disease. The rearrangement joins TRBV11-2 to TRBJ2-7; the D gene could be TRBD1 or TRBD2 (5 bases each). The CDR3 nucleotides are TGTGCCAGCCGGGACGCCTCCTACGAGCAGTACTTC. This translates into CASRDASYEQYF.